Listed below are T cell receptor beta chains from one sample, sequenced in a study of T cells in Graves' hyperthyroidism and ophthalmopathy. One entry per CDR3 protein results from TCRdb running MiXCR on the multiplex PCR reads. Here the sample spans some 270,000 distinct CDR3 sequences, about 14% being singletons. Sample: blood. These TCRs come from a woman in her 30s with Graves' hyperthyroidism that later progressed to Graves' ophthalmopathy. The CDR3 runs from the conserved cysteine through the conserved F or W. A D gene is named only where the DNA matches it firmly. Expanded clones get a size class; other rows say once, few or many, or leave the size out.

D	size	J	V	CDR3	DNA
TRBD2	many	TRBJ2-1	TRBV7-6	CASSLKSSGRADEQFF	TGTGCCAGCAGCTTAAAATCTAGCGGGAGGGCAGATGAGCAGTTCTTC
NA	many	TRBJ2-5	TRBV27	CASRTGTETQYF	TGTGCCAGCAGAACAGGGACAGAGACCCAGTACTTC
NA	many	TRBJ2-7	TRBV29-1	CSVGRGTDYYEQYF	TGCAGCGTTGGGAGGGGAACGGATTACTACGAGCAGTACTTC
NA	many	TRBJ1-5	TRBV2	CASNLDQPQHF	TGTGCCAGCAACCTCGATCAGCCCCAGCATTTT
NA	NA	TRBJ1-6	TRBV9	CASSPSGLAPGYNSPLHF	TGTGCCAGCAGCCCCTCGGGTTTGGCACCAGGGTATAATTCACCCCTCCACTTT
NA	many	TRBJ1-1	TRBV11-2	CASSFFPLEDDTEAFF	TGTGCCAGCAGCTTCTTCCCACTCGAGGACGACACTGAAGCTTTCTTT
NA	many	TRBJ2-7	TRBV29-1	CSVEGEVSYEQYF	TGCAGCGTTGAGGGGGAGGTCTCCTACGAGCAGTACTTC
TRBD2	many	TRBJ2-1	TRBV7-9	CASSPRTSLPYNEQFF	TGTGCCAGCAGCCCTAGGACTAGCTTGCCCTACAATGAGCAGTTCTTC
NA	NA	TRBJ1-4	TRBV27	CASSTRMANEKLFF	TGTGCCAGCAGTACGAGGATGGCTAATGAAAAACTGTTTTTT
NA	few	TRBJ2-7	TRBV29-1	CSVLAGPYEQYF	TGCAGCGTACTGGCAGGTCCCTACGAGCAGTACTTC
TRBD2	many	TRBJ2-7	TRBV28	CASTHGTSGYEQYF	TGTGCCAGCACCCATGGGACTAGCGGCTACGAGCAGTACTTC
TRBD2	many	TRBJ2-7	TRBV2	CASSGGLPVGLAGAEQYF	TGTGCCAGCAGTGGGGGCCTACCCGTGGGACTAGCGGGAGCCGAGCAGTACTTC
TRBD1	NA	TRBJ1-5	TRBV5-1	CPSSAGTGAFYSNQPQHF	TGCCCCAGCAGCGCCGGGACAGGAGCCTTCTATAGCAATCAGCCCCAGCATTTT
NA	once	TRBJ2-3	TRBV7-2	CTSSLARGYTDTQYF	TGTACCAGCAGCTTAGCCAGGGGATACACAGATACGCAGTATTTT
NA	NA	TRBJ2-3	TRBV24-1	CATSDLLNTDTQYF	TGTGCCACCAGTGATTTGCTCAACACAGATACGCAGTATTTT
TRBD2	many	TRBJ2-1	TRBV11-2	CASSFRTSGVLDQYNEQFF	TGTGCCAGCAGCTTTAGAACTAGCGGGGTGTTGGATCAGTACAATGAGCAGTTCTTC
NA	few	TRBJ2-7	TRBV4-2	CASSQADLGYEQYF	TGTGCCAGCAGCCAAGCCGATCTGGGCTACGAGCAGTACTTC
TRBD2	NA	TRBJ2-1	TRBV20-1	CSARDAVRVRSGRNEQFF	TGCAGTGCTAGAGATGCTGTTAGAGTACGAAGCGGGAGGAATGAGCAGTTCTTC
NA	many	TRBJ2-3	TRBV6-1	CASSEARDGTDTQYF	TGTGCCAGCAGTGAAGCACGGGACGGCACAGATACGCAGTATTTT
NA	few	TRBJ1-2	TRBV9	CASSAEGAGARGYTF	TGTGCCAGCAGCGCCGAAGGGGCAGGGGCGCGAGGCTACACCTTC
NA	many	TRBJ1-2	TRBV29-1	CSVGGYNYGYTF	TGCAGCGTTGGCGGGTATAACTATGGCTACACCTTC
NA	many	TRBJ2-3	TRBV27	CASSLGSPTDTQYF	TGTGCCAGCAGTTTAGGGAGCCCGACAGATACGCAGTATTTT